This T cell receptor (beta chain) was sequenced in a study of identical twins. Study results and limitations: Insertion counts were lower in abundant cord blood beta clonotypes, a trend that memory repertoires did not show.

Template switching, a step in the protocol, added a universal primer site, and cDNA carried unique molecular identifiers. Each CDR3 protein gets one entry after TCRdb re-called the 5' RACE reads with MiXCR. The data contain more than 400,000 distinct CDR3 sequences, 12% to 15% of them singletons. CDR3 length: 15 residues. Germline CDR1 SNHLY, CDR2 FYNNEI. V was clipped by 7 bases and J by 2 bases; unmatched bases: 10. The sample holds a few counts of this clonotype. Its matching antigen is unknown. The same sample was also used in a study of yellow fever vaccine responses in identical twins.

The chain recombines TRBV2 with TRBJ2-5, with 7 bases matching TRBD1. The sample taken for sequencing was CD4+ T cells sorted from blood. This TCR was recovered from a woman aged 18-30 years in good health. CDR3 coding DNA: TGTGCCAGCACGAAGGGGGCGGTGCCGCAAGAGACCCAGTACTTC. This gives the protein CASTKGAVPQETQYF.